The next 14 T cell receptor beta chains were all read from a single sample in a study of cytomegalovirus exposure and HLA in healthy donors. The study ran its PCR with 60 Vbeta and 13 Jbeta primers. The protocol was immunoSEQ multiplex PCR, while the TCRdb copy is restricted to in-frame clones and leaves out a portion. In the table there are over 110,000 clones, roughly 74% of which are singletons. Sequencing used PBMCs. These receptors originate from a woman aged 18-29 years in good health and CMV-seropositive.

The gene calls are TRBV19 and TRBJ2-7, with D perhaps matching TRBD1 (6 bases). This CDR3 spans 15 amino acids. V lost 3 bases and J lost 5, with 17 bases in between. Germline V CDR1 and CDR2: LNHDA, SQIVND (reference sequence). CDR3 region: CASSIMGALTDEQYF. The DNA for the CDR3 is TGTGCCAGTAGTATTATGGGGGCCCTCACGGACGAGCAGTACTTC. The full variable domain, with the rest looked up from reference TRBV19 and TRBJ2-7, is DGGITQSPKYLFRKEGQNVTLSCEQNLNHDAMYWYRQDPGQGLRLIYYSQIVNDFQKGDIAEGYSVSREKKESFPLTVTSAQKNPTAFYLCASSIMGALTDEQYFGPGTRLTVT.

The chain links TRBV11-2 to TRBJ1-2; TRBD1 matches at 11 bases. V shed 5 bases and J 4 bases; nucleotides not matched to a gene: 6. The CDR3 is 15 residues long. CDR1 and CDR2 from the germline V gene are SGHAT and FQNNGV. As DNA, the CDR3 is TGTGCCAGCAGCCGAGGACAGGGGGCTACCTATGGCTACACCTTC. Protein product: CASSRGQGATYGYTF. The whole variable domain, filled in from reference TRBV11-2 and TRBJ1-2, reads EAGVAQSPRYKIIEKRQSVAFWCNPISGHATLYWYQQILGQGPKLLIQFQNNGVVDDSQLPKDRFSAERLKGVDSTLKIQPAKLEDSAVYLCASSRGQGATYGYTFGSGTRLTVV.

V and J are TRBV7-6 and TRBJ2-3, with D perhaps matching TRBD2 (5 bases). Germline CDR1 and CDR2: SGHVS and FNYEAQ. The CDR3 sequence is 14 residues long. Trimming cost V 2 bases and J 4 bases, with 10 bases left between them. The CDR3 sequence: CASSLIRGADTQYF. The CDR3 DNA reads TGTGCCAGCAGCTTAATTCGGGGAGCAGATACGCAGTATTTT.

The rearrangement uses TRBV7-6 and TRBJ1-4, with D possibly being TRBD1 (5 bases). Between the trimmed V and J ends, which lost 6 bases and 4 bases, there was a span of 15 bases. The CDR3 extends over 15 amino acids. Germline assignment: CDR1 SGHVS and CDR2 FNYEAQ. The CDR3 DNA reads TGTGCCAGCAGACAAACTACCGGGGGTAATGAAAAACTGTTTTTT. Translation gives CASRQTTGGNEKLFF.

CDR3 coding DNA: TGTGCCAGCAGACATACAGGGGATGAGACCCAGTACTTC. It encodes CASRHTGDETQYF. The chain links TRBV7-2 to TRBJ2-5, with TRBD1 identical over 7 bases. V was pared by 6 bases and J by 5 bases, with 6 bases of the junction left unmatched. The CDR3 runs to 13 residues. Per germline, CDR1 SGHTA and CDR2 FQGNSA.

Only one count was recorded for this clone. The V call is TRBV11-2, the J call TRBJ1-4; D is ambiguous. The CDR3 is 13 amino acids. Trimming took off 6 bases at V and 7 bases at J, with 12 bases between the two ends. Per the germline V gene, CDR1 is SGHAT and CDR2 is FQNNGV. CDR3 nucleotides: TGTGCCAGCAGACTGCCAGGAACTGAAAAACTGTTTTTT. As protein: CASRLPGTEKLFF.

This rearrangement joins TRBV6-6 to TRBJ1-5, with D unresolved. The length of the CDR3 is 14 residues. Germline V gives CDR1 MNHNY, CDR2 SVGAGI (reference sequence). The ends were cut back, 1 base at V and 3 bases at J, with 7 bases in the middle. CDR3 sequence: CASSYFDSNQPQHF. The CDR3 DNA reads TGTGCCAGCAGTTACTTCGACTCCAATCAGCCCCAGCATTTT.

The chain recombines TRBV10-3 with TRBJ1-1; 8 bases match TRBD1. Germline CDR1 is ENHRY and CDR2 is SYGVKD. The ends lost 2 bases at V and 3 bases at J; junction bases unmatched: 5. The CDR3 covers 15 residues. The CDR3 loop reads CAISEGQGADTEAFF. The CDR3 nucleotides are TGTGCCATCAGTGAGGGGCAGGGGGCGGACACTGAAGCTTTCTTT.

V and J are TRBV7-2 and TRBJ2-1, with no clear D. Germline V CDR1 and CDR2: SGHTA, FQGNSA. This CDR3 contains 11 residues. V was trimmed by 5 bases and J by 10 bases, leaving 9 bases between them. Written as DNA, the CDR3 is TGTGCCAGCAGCCTAGGTGAGGAGCAGTTCTTC. It encodes CASSLGEEQFF.

V and J are TRBV7-7 and TRBJ1-1; no firm D call. The ends were cut back, 4 bases at V and 4 bases at J, with 10 bases in the middle. Germline loops: CDR1 SSHAT, CDR2 FNYEAQ (reference sequence). This CDR3 comprises 13 residues. The CDR3 sequence is CASSSKEGTEAFF. The CDR3 DNA sequence: TGTGCCAGCAGCTCGAAGGAGGGCACTGAAGCTTTCTTT. Complete variable domain (other parts from reference TRBV7-7 and TRBJ1-1): GAGVSQSPRYKVTKRGQDVTLRCDPISSHATLYWYQQALGQGPEFLTYFNYEAQPDKSGLPSDRFSAERPEGSISTLTIQRTEQRDSAMYRCASSSKEGTEAFFGQGTRLTVV.

CDR3 nucleotides: TGTGCCAGCTCACGGGCTAGCGGGGGAAAAAACAATGAGCAGTTCTTC. This sequence encodes CASSRASGGKNNEQFF. This chain links TRBV18 with TRBJ2-1; 10 bases align to TRBD2. This CDR3 contains 16 residues. CDR1 is KGHSH and CDR2 is LQKENI in the germline V gene. J gave up 5 bases and V 4 bases, and 8 bases lay outside the gene matches.

This chain uses TRBV10-3 with TRBJ2-2; no firm D call. Germline CDR1 ENHRY, CDR2 SYGVKD. V lost 9 bases and J 2 bases, leaving 7 bases between the germline ends. The CDR3 sequence is 12 residues long. The CDR3 nucleotides are TGTGCCATGACTTTAAACACCGGGGAGCTGTTTTTT. As protein: CAMTLNTGELFF.

The chain uses TRBV7-2 and TRBJ1-2, with D perhaps TRBD1 (5 bases). Trimming removed 1 base from V and 6 bases from J, with 9 bases in between. The CDR3 has 13 residues. Germline CDR1 reads SGHTA; CDR2 reads FQGNSA. The CDR3 loop reads CASSLGGSHGYTF. The CDR3 DNA reads TGTGCCAGCAGCTTAGGGGGCTCCCATGGCTACACCTTC.

J is TRBJ2-7 and V is TRBV5-6, with TRBD1 matching 8 bases. The CDR3 contains 17 residues. Trimming removed 0 bases from V and 1 base from J; junction bases left unmatched: 9. The germline V gene encodes CDR1 SGHDT and CDR2 YYEEEE. Here the CDR3 reads CASSLDSDRGNSYEQYF. CDR3 coding DNA: TGTGCCAGCAGCTTGGATAGCGACAGGGGAAATTCCTACGAGCAGTACTTC.